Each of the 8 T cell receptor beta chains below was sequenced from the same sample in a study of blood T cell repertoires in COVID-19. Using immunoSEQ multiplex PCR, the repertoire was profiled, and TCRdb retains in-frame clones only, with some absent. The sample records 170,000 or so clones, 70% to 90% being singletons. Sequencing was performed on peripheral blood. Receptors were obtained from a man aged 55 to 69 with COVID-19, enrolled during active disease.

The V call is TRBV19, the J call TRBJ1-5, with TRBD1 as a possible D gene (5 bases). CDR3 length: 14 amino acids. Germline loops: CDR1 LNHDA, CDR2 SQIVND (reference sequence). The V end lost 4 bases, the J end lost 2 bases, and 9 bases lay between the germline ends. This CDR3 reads CASSKGLRNQPQHF. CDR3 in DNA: TGTGCCAGTAGTAAGGGGTTGCGCAATCAGCCCCAGCATTTT.

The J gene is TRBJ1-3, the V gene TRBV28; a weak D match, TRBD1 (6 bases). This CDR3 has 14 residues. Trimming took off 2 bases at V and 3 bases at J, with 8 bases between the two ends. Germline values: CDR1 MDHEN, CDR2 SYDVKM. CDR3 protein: CASSLPGVGNTIYF. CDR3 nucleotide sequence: TGTGCCAGCAGTTTACCAGGGGTTGGAAACACCATATATTTT.

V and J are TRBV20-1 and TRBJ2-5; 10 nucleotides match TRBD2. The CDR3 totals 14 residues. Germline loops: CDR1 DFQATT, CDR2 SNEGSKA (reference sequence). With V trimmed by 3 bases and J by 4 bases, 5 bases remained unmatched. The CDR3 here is CSASLAGGLETQYF. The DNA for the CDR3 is TGCAGTGCTAGTTTAGCGGGAGGTCTAGAGACCCAGTACTTC.

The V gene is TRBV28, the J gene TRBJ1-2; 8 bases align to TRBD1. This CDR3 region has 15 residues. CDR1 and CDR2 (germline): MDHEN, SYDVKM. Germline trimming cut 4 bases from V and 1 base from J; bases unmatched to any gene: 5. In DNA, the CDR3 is TGTGCCAGCAGTTCGGTACAGGGGGTTAACTATGGCTACACCTTC. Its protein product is CASSSVQGVNYGYTF.

The CDR3 DNA is TGTGCCAGAAGGGAAATTGAGGGGACAGGGGGTAACTATGGCTACACCTTC. Translation: CARREIEGTGGNYGYTF. The gene calls are TRBV5-3 and TRBJ1-2; 11 bases agree with TRBD1. Being an ORF, TRBV5-3 has a function that is uncertain. The V gene end was trimmed by 5 bases and the J gene end by 1 base; junction bases not matched to a gene: 10. CDR3 length equals 17 residues.

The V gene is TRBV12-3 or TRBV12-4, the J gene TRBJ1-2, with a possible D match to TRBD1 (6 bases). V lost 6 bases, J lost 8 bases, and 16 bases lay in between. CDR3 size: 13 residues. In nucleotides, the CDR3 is TGTGCCAGCAGGCGGACAGTTGGCCGGGGCTACACCTTC. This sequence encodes CASRRTVGRGYTF.

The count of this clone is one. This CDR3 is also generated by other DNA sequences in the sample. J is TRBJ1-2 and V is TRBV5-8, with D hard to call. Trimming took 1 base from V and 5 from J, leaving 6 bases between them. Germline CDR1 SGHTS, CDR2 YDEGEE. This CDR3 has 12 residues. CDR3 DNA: TGTGCCAGCAGCTTGTCCGGGTATGGCTACACCTTC. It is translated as CASSLSGYGYTF.

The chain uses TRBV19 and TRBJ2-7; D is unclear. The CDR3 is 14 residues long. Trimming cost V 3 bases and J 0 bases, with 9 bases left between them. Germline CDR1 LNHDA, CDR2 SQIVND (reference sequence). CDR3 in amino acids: CASSIARDSYEQYF. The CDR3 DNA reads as TGTGCCAGTAGTATTGCCCGAGACTCCTACGAGCAGTACTTC.